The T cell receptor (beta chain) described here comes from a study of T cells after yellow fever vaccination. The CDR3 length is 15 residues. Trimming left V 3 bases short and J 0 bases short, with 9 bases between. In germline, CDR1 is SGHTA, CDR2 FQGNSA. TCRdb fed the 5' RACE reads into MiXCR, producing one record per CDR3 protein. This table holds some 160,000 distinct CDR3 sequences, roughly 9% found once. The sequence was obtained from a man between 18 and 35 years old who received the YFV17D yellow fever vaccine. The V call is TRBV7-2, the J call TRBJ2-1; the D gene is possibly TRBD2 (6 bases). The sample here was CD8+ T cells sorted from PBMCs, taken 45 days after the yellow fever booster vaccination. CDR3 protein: CASSFDGSSYNEQFF. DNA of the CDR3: TGTGCCAGCAGCTTTGACGGGAGCTCCTACAATGAGCAGTTCTTC.